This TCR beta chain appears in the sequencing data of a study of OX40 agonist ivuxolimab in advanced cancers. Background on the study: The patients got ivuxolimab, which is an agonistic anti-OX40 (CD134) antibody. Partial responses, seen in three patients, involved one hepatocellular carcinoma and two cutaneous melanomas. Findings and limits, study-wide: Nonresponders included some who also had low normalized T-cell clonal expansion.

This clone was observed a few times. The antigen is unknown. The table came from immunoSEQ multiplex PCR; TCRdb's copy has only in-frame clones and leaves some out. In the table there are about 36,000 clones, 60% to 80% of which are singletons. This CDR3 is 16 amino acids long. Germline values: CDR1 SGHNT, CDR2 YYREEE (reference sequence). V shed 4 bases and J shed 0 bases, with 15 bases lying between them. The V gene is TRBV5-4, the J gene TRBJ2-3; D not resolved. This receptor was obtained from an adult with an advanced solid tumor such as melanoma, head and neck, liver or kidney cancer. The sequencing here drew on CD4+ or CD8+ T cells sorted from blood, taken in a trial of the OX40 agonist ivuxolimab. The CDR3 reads CASSPWTRLSTDTQYF. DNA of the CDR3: TGTGCCAGCAGCCCCTGGACCCGACTTAGCACAGATACGCAGTATTTT.